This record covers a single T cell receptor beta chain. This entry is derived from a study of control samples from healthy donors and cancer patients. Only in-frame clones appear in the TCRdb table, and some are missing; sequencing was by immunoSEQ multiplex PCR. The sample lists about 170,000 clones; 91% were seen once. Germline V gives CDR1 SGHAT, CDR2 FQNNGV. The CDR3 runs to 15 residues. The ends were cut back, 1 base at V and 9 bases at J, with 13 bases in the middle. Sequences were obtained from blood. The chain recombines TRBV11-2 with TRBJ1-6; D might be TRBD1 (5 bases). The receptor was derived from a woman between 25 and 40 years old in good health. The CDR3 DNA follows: TGTGCCAGCAGCTTAGTGGGGGTACTACGTTCACCCCTCCACTTT. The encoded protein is CASSLVGVLRSPLHF.